The sequence of this T cell receptor beta chain was determined in a study of CD8 T cells in Susac syndrome. The germline V gene has CDR1 SEHNR and CDR2 FQNEAQ (reference sequence). The CDR3 spans 16 residues. The V and J ends lost 5 bases and 2 bases, in that order; junction bases with no gene match: 4. An input of about 0.45 to 1 ug of RNA was subjected to reverse transcription using random hexamers. Multiplex PCR with immunoSEQ amplified the TCR beta CDR3 across 54 Vbeta and 13 Jbeta. Each CDR3 protein gets one entry after TCRdb re-called the immunoSEQ multiplex PCR reads with MiXCR. The data contain under 200,000 distinct CDR3 sequences, roughly 94% of them seen just once; the ten biggest clones take up less than 0.11%. Peripheral blood CD8+ and CD4+ T cells were profiled by TCR beta sequencing. TEMRA cells were FACS-enriched and CD8+ and CD4+ T cells negatively isolated.

The clonotype comes from a human donor in good health. The chain uses TRBV7-9 and TRBJ2-3; TRBD2 aligns across 13 bases. The sample was CD4+ T cells from PBMCs. CDR3 nucleotides: TGTGCCAGCAGCGTACTAGCGGGAGGGAACACAGATACGCAGTATTTT. It specifies CASSVLAGGNTDTQYF.